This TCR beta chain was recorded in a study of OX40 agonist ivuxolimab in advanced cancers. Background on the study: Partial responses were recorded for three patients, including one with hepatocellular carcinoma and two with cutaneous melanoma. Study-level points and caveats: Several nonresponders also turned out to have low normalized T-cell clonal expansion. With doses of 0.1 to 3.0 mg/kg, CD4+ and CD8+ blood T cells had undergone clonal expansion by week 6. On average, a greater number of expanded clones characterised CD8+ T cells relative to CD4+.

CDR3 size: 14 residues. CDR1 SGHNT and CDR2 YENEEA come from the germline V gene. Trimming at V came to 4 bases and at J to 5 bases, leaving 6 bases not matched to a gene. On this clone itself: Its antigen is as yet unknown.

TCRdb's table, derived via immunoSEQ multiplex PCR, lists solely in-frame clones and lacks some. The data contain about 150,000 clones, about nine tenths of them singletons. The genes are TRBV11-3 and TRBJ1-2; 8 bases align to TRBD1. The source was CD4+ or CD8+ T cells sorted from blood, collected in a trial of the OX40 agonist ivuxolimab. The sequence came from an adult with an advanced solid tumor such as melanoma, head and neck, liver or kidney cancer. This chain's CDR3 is CASSSRGRGYGYTF. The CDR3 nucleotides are TGTGCCAGCAGCTCCAGGGGGCGTGGATATGGCTACACCTTC.